These T cell receptor beta chains were read from a single sample in a study of cytomegalovirus exposure and HLA in healthy donors. Some clones are missing from TCRdb's copy, which holds only in-frame ones; the method was immunoSEQ multiplex PCR. The sample carries more than 150,000 clones, 65% to 85% recorded once. Sequenced: PBMCs. Receptors originate from a girl aged 5-17 years in good health and CMV-seropositive. Each CDR3 is given without its conserved first and last residue.

J gene,V gene,CDR3 protein
TRBJ2-7,TRBV10-3,AISTSGDYEQY
TRBJ2-7,TRBV23-1,ASSLDSAGAYEQY
TRBJ2-2,TRBV6-1,ASSSTGVKAGELF
TRBJ1-2,TRBV14,ASSPLAGYGYT
TRBJ1-2,TRBV7-9,ASSLGQGYGYT
TRBJ2-7,TRBV27,ASKPPGTGVHEQY
TRBJ2-1,TRBV19,ASSMGGGAEQF
TRBJ1-5,TRBV27,ASSPRRGRDSNQPQH
TRBJ2-5,TRBV29-1,SVAIQGGGLDQY
TRBJ2-1,TRBV15,ATSRDPSREQF
TRBJ2-7,TRBV30,AWSFLSAYEQY
TRBJ2-3,TRBV2,ASSELGQGLTDTQY
TRBJ2-1,TRBV7-2,ASSRSGGEQF
TRBJ2-7,TRBV12-5,ASGPIRGYEQY
TRBJ2-1,TRBV5-1,ASREDWRDEQF
TRBJ2-7,TRBV4-1,ASSQWVRDFYEQY
TRBJ1-1,TRBV7-2,ASSPHLNTEAF
TRBJ1-2,TRBV4-1,ASSQGIRQGVLDYGYT
TRBJ1-3,TRBV7-9,ASSTTGGYSGNTIY
TRBJ1-5,TRBV25-1,ASSSHRADQPQH
TRBJ1-1,TRBV18,ASSPAGNTEAF
TRBJ2-5,TRBV29-1,SVTLGGRQETQY
TRBJ2-7,TRBV4-3,ASSPGLAGGYEQY
TRBJ1-5,TRBV29-1,SVADRGRGQPQH
TRBJ1-5,TRBV6-4,ASSATGGNQPQH
TRBJ2-4,TRBV6-1,ASGWTSGNIQY
TRBJ2-7,TRBV18,ASSPPNSGSYEQY
TRBJ1-5,TRBV19,ASLRRTGGNQPQH
TRBJ2-7,TRBV29-1,SVVVTTGYEQY
TRBJ2-1,TRBV5-1,ASSRLAGGNNEQF
TRBJ2-7,TRBV18,ASSPFTSTLYEQY